This T cell receptor beta chain was identified during a study of PD-L1 blockade in urothelial cancer. In the study overall: Study patients had been treated with 0 to 3 previous chemotherapy regimens. Each blood sample yielded a median of 141,255 T cells. The analyses of blood took place 3 weeks (second dose) and 6 weeks after treatment start.

Germline CDR1 reads SGDLS; CDR2 reads YYNGEE. The CDR3 has 15 residues. Trimming shortened V by 3 bases and J by 7 bases, and 16 bases separated the two germline ends. Time point of the sample: pretreatment peripheral blood. Generated by immunoSEQ multiplex PCR, the TCRdb table keeps only in-frame clones and is missing some. Among more than 75,000 clones listed, roughly 84% were seen once. The TCR comes from a man aged 55 to 70 with urothelial cancer. This chain uses TRBV9 with TRBJ1-4, with a weak D call TRBD1 (5 bases). Sequences were derived from PBMCs, sampled around atezolizumab (anti-PD-L1) treatment. DNA for the CDR3: TGTGCCAGCAGCGCTAGTCAGGGTGGCGGTGAAAAACTGTTTTTT. It codes for CASSASQGGGEKLFF.